The next 11 T cell receptor beta chains were all read from a single sample in a study of cytomegalovirus exposure and HLA in healthy donors. The PCR employed 60 Vbeta primers together with 13 Jbeta primers. Clones were sequenced by immunoSEQ multiplex PCR, and TCRdb holds only the in-frame ones, with some missing. The repertoire holds approximately 190,000 clones, with 81% as singletons. Specimen: PBMCs. The receptors originated from a man aged 40-50 years in good health and CMV-seropositive.

The rearrangement links TRBV9 to TRBJ1-1, with D hard to call. Trimming pared 4 bases from V and 1 base from J, leaving 11 bases between. The V gene's germline CDR1 is SGDLS and CDR2 YYNGEE. This CDR3 spans 14 amino acids. In DNA form, the CDR3 reads TGTGCCAGCAGCCCGGCAGGAACGAACACTGAAGCTTTCTTT. Its protein is CASSPAGTNTEAFF.

The DNA for the CDR3 is TGTGCCAGCAGTTTAGCGCGGACAACACTCTACGAGCAGTACTTC. This encodes CASSLARTTLYEQYF. The chain is built from TRBV27 and TRBJ2-7, with D perhaps TRBD1 (5 bases). Germline CDR1 MNHEY, CDR2 SMNVEV (reference sequence). V was clipped by 2 bases and J by 3 bases, with 14 bases between them. The CDR3 length is 15 residues.

The rearrangement uses TRBV6-5 and TRBJ2-7, with 7 positions matching TRBD1. The germline V gene encodes CDR1 MNHEY and CDR2 SVGAGI. CDR3 length equals 16 residues. Trimming cost V 1 base and J 2 bases; bases outside gene matches: 8. This chain's CDR3 is CASSYFGQENTYEQYF. The CDR3 DNA is TGTGCCAGCAGTTACTTCGGACAGGAAAATACCTACGAGCAGTACTTC.

The CDR3 DNA is TGTGCCATCAGTTCCGACAGGGAGAACGAGCAGTACTTC. The encoded protein is CAISSDRENEQYF. This chain joins TRBV10-3 and TRBJ2-7, with 7 bases fitting TRBD1. Germline assignment: CDR1 ENHRY and CDR2 SYGVKD. V trimming: 5 bases; J trimming: 5 bases; junction bases outside the gene matches: 6. This CDR3 contains 13 residues.

V is TRBV2 and J is TRBJ2-5; possibly TRBD1 for D (6 bases). The germline V and J ends were trimmed by 6 bases and 2 bases, with 10 bases remaining between them. The CDR3 consists of 13 residues. In germline, CDR1 is SNHLY, CDR2 FYNNEI. The chain's CDR3 is CASSPQGQETQYF. CDR3 DNA sequence: TGTGCCAGCAGCCCACAGGGTCAAGAGACCCAGTACTTC. Looking up the rest from reference TRBV2 and TRBJ2-5 gives the full variable domain: EPEVTQTPSHQVTQMGQEVILRCVPISNHLYFYWYRQILGQKVEFLVSFYNNEISEKSEIFDDQFSVERPDGSNFTLKIRSTKLEDSAMYFCASSPQGQETQYFGPGTRLLVL.

CDR3: CASSVTSGPTPYEQYF. For the CDR3, the DNA is TGTGCCAGCAGCGTCACTAGCGGCCCTACACCCTACGAGCAGTACTTC. The chain employs TRBV9 and TRBJ2-5; the match to TRBD2 covers 8 bases. The DNA end lines up better with TRBJ2-7; the J call may be wrong. The CDR3 totals 16 residues. The germline CDR1 and CDR2 sequences are SGDLS and YYNGEE.

The gene calls are TRBV6-5 and TRBJ1-1; tentative D call: TRBD1 (5 bases). Per germline, CDR1 MNHEY and CDR2 SVGAGI. The CDR3 consists of 14 residues. Trimming stripped 2 bases from V and 0 bases from J, with 7 bases between. The CDR3 protein is CASSYRGMNTEAFF. The CDR3, as DNA: TGTGCCAGCAGTTACAGGGGCATGAACACTGAAGCTTTCTTT.

J is TRBJ2-5 and V is TRBV7-2, with 11 nucleotides matching TRBD2. J gave up 4 bases and V 5 bases, and 6 bases lay outside the gene matches. The germline gives CDR1 SGHTA, CDR2 FQGNSA. The length of the CDR3 is 15 residues. The CDR3 protein is CASSPLAGVSETQYF. Written as DNA, the CDR3 is TGTGCCAGCAGCCCACTAGCGGGAGTATCAGAGACCCAGTACTTC.

The V call is TRBV7-9, the J call TRBJ1-3, with 9 positions matching TRBD1. Trimming removed 5 bases from V and 4 bases from J; junction bases left unmatched: 6. Germline V gives CDR1 SEHNR, CDR2 FQNEAQ (reference sequence). The CDR3 runs 15 residues. CDR3 region: CASSIGTGWGNTIYF. Written as DNA, the CDR3 is TGTGCCAGCAGCATCGGGACAGGGTGGGGAAACACCATATATTTT.

A word on this clone: The germline gene is not matched at one end of the junction; a read error may be the cause. This sequence joins TRBV7-9 and TRBJ2-5; 10 bases agree with TRBD2. The CDR3 is 14 amino acids. Germline CDR1 is SEHNR and CDR2 is FQNEAQ (reference sequence). This CDR3 is CSSSFLLAGETQYF. In DNA form, the CDR3 reads TGTTCCAGCAGCTTCCTACTAGCGGGGGAGACCCAGTACTTC.

The V call is TRBV5-1, the J call TRBJ1-2; D is perhaps TRBD1 (5 bases). The CDR3 spans 17 residues. V was cut by 1 base and J by 3 bases, with 19 bases left in between. Germline V gene sequence: CDR1 SGHRS, CDR2 YFSETQ. The CDR3 here is CASSLFLGANPHYGYTF. The CDR3 coding sequence is TGCGCCAGCAGCTTGTTTTTAGGGGCTAATCCCCACTATGGCTACACCTTC.